A single sample is the source of the 26 T cell receptor beta chains below, sequenced in a study of post-analysis software for immune sequencing data. TCR beta libraries were prepared from cDNA with unique molecular identifiers. TCRdb passed the PCR reads through MiXCR, listing each CDR3 protein once. Here the sample spans hundreds of thousands of distinct CDR3 sequences, approximately 53% being singletons. These TCRs are of unknown antigen specificity. Study findings and constraints: Patients used about five TRBV segments, including TRBV5-6, TRBV5-1 and TRBV20-1, more often than controls.

The source material was blood. Receptors were obtained from a girl between 10 and 17 years old with multiple sclerosis.

This clonotype was observed a single time. The gene calls are TRBV9 and TRBJ2-1; TRBD1 might be the D (6 bases). TRBJ2-7 explains the end of the DNA better; the J call may be wrong. The CDR3 spans 16 residues. Germline V lookup: CDR1 SGDLS, CDR2 YYNGEE. The CDR3 region is CASSVARGGPYNEQYF. Written as DNA, the CDR3 is TGTGCCAGCAGCGTAGCGAGAGGGGGTCCCTACAATGAGCAGTACTTC.

The V and J genes are TRBV6-1 and TRBJ1-2; D is uncertain. The V and J ends lost 6 bases and 11 bases respectively, with 22 bases between them. The CDR3 extends over 14 amino acids. Per the germline V gene, CDR1 is MNHNS and CDR2 is SASEGT. The CDR3 DNA reads TGTGCCAGCAGCAACCCCCCGGGGAGTCAAGGATACACCTTC. Translating it yields CASSNPPGSQGYTF.

Written as DNA, the CDR3 is TGTGCCAGCAGCGTAGGGACGGCTCCCAACTATGGCTACACCTTC. It yields the protein CASSVGTAPNYGYTF. This chain connects TRBV9 to TRBJ1-2, with D hard to call. CDR3 length: 15 residues. CDR1 is SGDLS and CDR2 is YYNGEE in the germline V gene. Trimming took 0 bases from V and 2 from J, leaving 11 bases between them.

This clonotype was detected a few times. The rearrangement joins TRBV29-1 to TRBJ1-2; D not resolved. The CDR3 has 14 amino acids. Trimming stripped 7 bases from V and 5 bases from J, with 20 bases between. In germline, CDR1 is SQVTM, CDR2 ANQGSEA. The chain's CDR3 is CSAATWTRPYGYTF. For the CDR3, the DNA is TGCAGCGCCGCCACTTGGACCCGACCTTATGGCTACACCTTC.

V is TRBV30 and J is TRBJ1-5, with D possibly matching TRBD1 (6 bases). This CDR3 region has 16 residues. Germline-derived CDR1 and CDR2 are GTSNPN and SVGIG (reference sequence). Trimming left V 2 bases short and J 8 bases short, with 22 bases between. CDR3 region: CAWSLGGAAPWKPQHF. The CDR3 DNA reads TGTGCCTGGAGTCTTGGGGGGGCAGCCCCGTGGAAGCCCCAGCATTTT.

This rearrangement joins TRBV12-3 or TRBV12-4 to TRBJ2-5; 8 positions agree with TRBD1. Losses at the gene ends were 5 bases for V and 4 bases for J; bases not matched to a gene: 9. This CDR3 spans 15 amino acids. The CDR3 DNA reads as TGTGCCAGCAGTCCCCGGGCAGGGGGCGCAGAGACCCAGTACTTC. Protein sequence: CASSPRAGGAETQYF.

In its sample, this clonotype was seen a few times. The chain uses TRBV5-6 and TRBJ2-3; weak D call: TRBD2 (5 bases). V was clipped by 5 bases and J by 3 bases, with 13 bases between them. The CDR3 has 14 residues. Germline CDR1 SGHDT, CDR2 YYEEEE. The CDR3 nucleotides read TGTGCCAGCAGTTCAAACGGACTTACAGATACGCAGTATTTT. Amino acids: CASSSNGLTDTQYF.

The V and J genes are TRBV12-3 or TRBV12-4 and TRBJ1-5; the match to TRBD1 covers 7 bases. V shed 2 bases and J 3 bases; nucleotides not matched to a gene: 7. The CDR3 consists of 16 residues. In DNA, the CDR3 is TGTGCCAGCAGTTTAATGTTGGGACAGACCAATCAGCCCCAGCATTTT. Its protein is CASSLMLGQTNQPQHF.

This clonotype appeared a few times. The gene calls are TRBV5-1 and TRBJ2-3; TRBD2 matches 7 bases. Germline V gives CDR1 SGHRS, CDR2 YFSETQ. The CDR3 spans 16 residues. V shed 3 bases and J 2 bases; nucleotides not matched to a gene: 9. The CDR3 DNA is TGCGCCAGCAGCTCTAGCGGTGGAATAGTCACAGATACGCAGTATTTT. Its translation is CASSSSGGIVTDTQYF.

The gene calls are TRBV5-1 and TRBJ2-7; 8 nucleotides agree with TRBD1. Trimming removed 5 bases from V and 0 bases from J; junction bases left unmatched: 10. The CDR3 contains 16 residues. CDR1 and CDR2 (germline): SGHRS, YFSETQ. CDR3 protein: CASRETGGLSSYEQYF. The CDR3 DNA reads as TGCGCCAGCAGAGAAACAGGGGGATTAAGCTCCTACGAGCAGTACTTC.

There are a few counts of this clonotype. V and J are TRBV5-1 and TRBJ1-1; 9 bases fit TRBD1. With 1 base clipped from V and 5 bases from J, the junction kept 9 bases outside the gene matches. This CDR3 is built from 16 residues. The germline V gene has CDR1 SGHRS and CDR2 YFSETQ. The DNA for the CDR3 is TGCGCCAGCAGCTTGAAGGGGACAGGGCAGGGTACTGAAGCTTTCTTT. Translated, it gives CASSLKGTGQGTEAFF.

This chain connects TRBV5-5 to TRBJ2-7; 15 nucleotides align to TRBD2. CDR3 length: 16 amino acids. Per germline, CDR1 SGHKS and CDR2 YYEKEE (reference sequence). V lost 4 bases to trimming and J lost 7 bases; unmatched junction nucleotides: 9. This chain's CDR3 is CASSPEGLAGGNEQYF. The CDR3 nucleotides are TGTGCCAGCAGCCCCGAGGGACTAGCGGGGGGTAATGAGCAGTACTTC.

The chain's CDR3 is CASSDSYQETQYF. In DNA, the CDR3 is TGTGCCAGCAGTGACAGCTACCAAGAGACCCAGTACTTC. The chain uses TRBV12-3 or TRBV12-4 and TRBJ2-5, with D perhaps matching TRBD1 (5 bases). Trimming shortened V by 5 bases and J by 0 bases, and 7 bases separated the two germline ends. This CDR3 spans 13 amino acids.

The chain couples TRBV12-3 or TRBV12-4 to TRBJ2-1; 12 bases line up with TRBD2. V shed 4 bases and J 1 base; nucleotides not matched to a gene: 5. CDR3 size: 17 residues. This chain's CDR3 is CASSSSGGALSYNEQFF. CDR3 nucleotides: TGTGCCAGCAGTTCTAGCGGGGGGGCGTTATCCTACAATGAGCAGTTCTTC.

This clonotype is a singleton in its sample. The chain combines TRBV6-6 with TRBJ1-5; D is unclear. The CDR3 covers 14 residues. The germline V and J ends were trimmed by 7 bases and 0 bases, with 10 bases remaining between them. CDR1 is MNHNY, CDR2 SVGAGI, per germline (reference sequence). The CDR3 region is CASTGGDSNQPQHF. The CDR3 DNA reads TGTGCCAGCACCGGCGGAGATAGCAATCAGCCCCAGCATTTT.

The chain carries TRBV27 and TRBJ2-3; D gene uncertain. There are 14 residues in the CDR3. The V and J ends lost 7 bases and 2 bases respectively, with 13 bases between them. CDR1 MNHEY and CDR2 SMNVEV come from the germline V gene (reference sequence). The CDR3: CASIPVRYTDTQYF. DNA for the CDR3: TGTGCCAGCATACCCGTTCGGTACACAGATACGCAGTATTTT.

The chain uses TRBV7-3 and TRBJ2-6, with 10 bases identical to TRBD1. Looked up from germline, CDR1 is SGHTA and CDR2 is FQGTGA. The CDR3 is 19 amino acids. The J segment lost 2 bases and the V segment lost 5 bases, leaving 12 bases of the junction unmatched. The CDR3 DNA sequence: TGTGCCAGCAGCCCCCAGACAGGGGGCCTTTTAGCTGGGGCCAACGTCCTGACTTTC. This encodes CASSPQTGGLLAGANVLTF.

In the case of this clonotype: Relative to the germline gene, one junction end is altered; a read error may explain this. The rearrangement links TRBV20-1 to TRBJ2-1, with TRBD2 matching 9 bases. This CDR3 has 14 amino acids. Germline lookup yields CDR1 DFQATT and CDR2 SNEGSKA (reference sequence). The CDR3 is CSARRGGLDNERFF. The CDR3, as DNA: TGCAGTGCTAGGCGGGGGGGCCTAGACAATGAGCGGTTCTTC.

There are many counts of this clonotype. The rearrangement joins TRBV20-1 to TRBJ1-2; D uncertain. Trimming removed 3 bases from V and 2 bases from J, with 4 bases in between. Germline assignment: CDR1 DFQATT and CDR2 SNEGSKA (reference sequence). CDR3 length equals 11 residues. The CDR3 nucleotides are TGCAGTGCTAGGGACAACTATGGCTACACCTTC. Translating it yields CSARDNYGYTF.

This clonotype was counted only a few times. V usage is TRBV3-1 and J usage is TRBJ2-4, with D tentatively TRBD1 or TRBD2 (5 bases each). CDR3 length: 15 residues. The germline gives CDR1 LGHDT, CDR2 YNNKEL (reference sequence). V lost 5 bases and J lost 1, with 12 bases in between. CDR3 DNA: TGTGCCAGCAGCGGATCTGAGGGGGCCAAAAACATTCAGTACTTC. Protein: CASSGSEGAKNIQYF. The full variable domain, its missing parts supplied by reference TRBV3-1 and TRBJ2-4, is DTAVSQTPKYLVTQMGNDKSIKCEQNLGHDTMYWYKQDSKKFLKIMFSYNNKELIINETVPNRFSPKSPDKAHLNLHINSLELGDSAVYFCASSGSEGAKNIQYFGAGTRLSVL.

This chain uses TRBV7-3 with TRBJ2-2, with 8 nucleotides matching TRBD2. CDR3 size: 14 residues. J was trimmed by 6 bases and V by 3 bases; bases with no gene match: 3. Germline V gives CDR1 SGHTA, CDR2 FQGTGA. CDR3 coding DNA: TGTGCCAGCAGCTTTAGCGGGGTCGCCGGGGAGCTGTTTTTT. It translates to CASSFSGVAGELFF.

This rearrangement joins TRBV12-3 or TRBV12-4 to TRBJ2-1, with TRBD2 matching 11 bases. V shed 6 bases, J shed 6 bases, and the junction held 7 bases outside the gene matches. The CDR3 length is 15 residues. CDR3: CASRLAGANLNEQFF. The CDR3 DNA reads as TGTGCCAGCAGACTAGCGGGGGCAAACCTCAATGAGCAGTTCTTC.

The chain joins TRBV18 to TRBJ2-7; D could derive from TRBD1 or TRBD2 (5 bases each). The germline V gene encodes CDR1 KGHSH and CDR2 LQKENI. This CDR3 has 15 amino acids. V was pared by 0 bases and J by 7 bases, with 16 bases between. The CDR3 sequence: CASSPPVWDEEEQYF. CDR3 in DNA: TGTGCCAGCTCACCACCCGTCTGGGACGAGGAAGAGCAGTACTTC.

This clonotype was observed a handful of times. The chain joins TRBV6-6 to TRBJ2-1; D remains ambiguous. V lost 4 bases and J lost 7, with 8 bases in between. CDR1 is MNHNY and CDR2 is SVGAGI in the germline V gene (reference sequence). CDR3 length: 12 residues. The CDR3 protein is CASSSPFNEQFF. CDR3 bases: TGTGCCAGCAGTTCCCCTTTTAATGAGCAGTTCTTC.

This clonotype was detected only once. The chain has TRBV5-1 and TRBJ2-1; TRBD1 matches 8 bases. Per the germline V gene, CDR1 is SGHRS and CDR2 is YFSETQ. The CDR3 has 14 amino acids. Germline trimming cut 4 bases from V and 9 bases from J; bases unmatched to any gene: 9. The CDR3 sequence is CASSATGGGGEQFF. Here the CDR3 DNA reads TGCGCCAGCAGCGCCACAGGGGGTGGGGGTGAGCAGTTCTTC. The whole variable domain, remainder taken from reference TRBV5-1 and TRBJ2-1, is KAGVTQTPRYLIKTRGQQVTLSCSPISGHRSVSWYQQTPGQGLQFLFEYFSETQRNKGNFPGRFSGRQFSNSRSEMNVSTLELGDSALYLCASSATGGGGEQFFGPGTRLTVL.

On this clonotype itself: A much bigger clone sits one base away, suggesting this may be a read error. V gene TRBV5-1 combines with J gene TRBJ2-3; D gene unclear. The germline V gene encodes CDR1 SGHRS and CDR2 YFSETQ. This CDR3 contains 13 residues. As DNA, the CDR3 is TGCACCAGCAGCTTGGAGAGCACAGATACGCAGTATTTT. Translating it yields CTSSLESTDTQYF.